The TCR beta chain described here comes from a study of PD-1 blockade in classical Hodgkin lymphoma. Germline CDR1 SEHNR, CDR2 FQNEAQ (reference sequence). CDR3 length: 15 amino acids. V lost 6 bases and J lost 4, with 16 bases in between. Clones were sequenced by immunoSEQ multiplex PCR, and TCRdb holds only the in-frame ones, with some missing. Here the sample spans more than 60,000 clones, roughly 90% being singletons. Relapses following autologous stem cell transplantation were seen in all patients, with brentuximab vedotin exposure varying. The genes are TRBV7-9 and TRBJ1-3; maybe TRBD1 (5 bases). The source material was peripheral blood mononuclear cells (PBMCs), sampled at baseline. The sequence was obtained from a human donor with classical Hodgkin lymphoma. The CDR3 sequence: CASRFGEYRGNTIYF. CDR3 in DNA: TGTGCCAGCAGATTCGGAGAGTACAGGGGAAACACCATATATTTT.